This T cell receptor beta chain was documented in a study of T-cell memory formation after mild COVID-19. This clonotype has a handful of counts. TCRdb redid the calling of the 5' RACE reads with MiXCR, one entry per CDR3 protein. The sample contains approximately 390,000 distinct CDR3 sequences, roughly 15% of which appear only once. Germline CDR1 reads SGHTA; CDR2 reads FQGNSA. Trimming removed 2 bases from V and 0 bases from J; junction bases left unmatched: 7. This CDR3 has 17 amino acids. Input material: PBMCs or a T cell subset sorted from them (not recorded which). The chain couples TRBV7-2 to TRBJ1-3; 7 bases map to TRBD1. The sequence derives from a young man who had mild COVID-19 (a few samples of this study predate the infection). Cell type and time point are not known. Here the CDR3 DNA reads TGTGCCAGCAGCTTAACAGGGGAGAAATCCTCTGGAAACACCATATATTTT. This sequence encodes CASSLTGEKSSGNTIYF.